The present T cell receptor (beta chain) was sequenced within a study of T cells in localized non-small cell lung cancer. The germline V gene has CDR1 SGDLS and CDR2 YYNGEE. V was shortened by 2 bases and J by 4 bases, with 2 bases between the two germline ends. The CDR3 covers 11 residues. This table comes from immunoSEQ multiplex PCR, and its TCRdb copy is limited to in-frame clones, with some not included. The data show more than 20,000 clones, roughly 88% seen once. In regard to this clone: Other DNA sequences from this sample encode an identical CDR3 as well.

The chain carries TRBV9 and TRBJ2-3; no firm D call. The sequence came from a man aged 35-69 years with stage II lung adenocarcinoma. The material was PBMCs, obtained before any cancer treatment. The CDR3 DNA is TGTGCCAGCAGCGTGGCAGATACGCAGTATTTT. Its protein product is CASSVADTQYF.